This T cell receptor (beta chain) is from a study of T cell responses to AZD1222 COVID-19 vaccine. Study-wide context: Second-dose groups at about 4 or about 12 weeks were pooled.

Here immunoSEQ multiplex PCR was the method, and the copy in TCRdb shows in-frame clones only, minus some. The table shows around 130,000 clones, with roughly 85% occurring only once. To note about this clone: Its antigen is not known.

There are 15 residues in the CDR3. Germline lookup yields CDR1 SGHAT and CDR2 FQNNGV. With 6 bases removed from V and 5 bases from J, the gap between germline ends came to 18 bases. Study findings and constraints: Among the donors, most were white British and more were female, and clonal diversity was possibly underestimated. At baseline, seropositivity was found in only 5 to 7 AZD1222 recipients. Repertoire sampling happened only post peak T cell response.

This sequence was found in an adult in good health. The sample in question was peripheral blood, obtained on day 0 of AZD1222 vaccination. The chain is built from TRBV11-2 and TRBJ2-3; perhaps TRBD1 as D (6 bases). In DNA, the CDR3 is TGTGCCAGCAGATCCCCCGTGGGGGCGTTAGATACGCAGTATTTT. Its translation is CASRSPVGALDTQYF.